Each of the 32 T cell receptor beta chains below was sequenced from the same sample in a study of CD8 T cells in ankylosing spondylitis. Each CDR3 protein gets one entry after TCRdb re-called the 5' RACE reads with MiXCR. Found here are tens of thousands of distinct CDR3 sequences, approximately 5.7% of them singletons; the top ten hold around 4.5%. The sequencing sample was made of synovial fluid, either unsorted or a sorted T cell fraction (not recorded which). The receptors shown here come from a male donor with ankylosing spondylitis.

The chain couples TRBV2 to TRBJ2-7; TRBD1 aligns across 9 bases. The CDR3 runs 14 residues. Germline assignment: CDR1 SNHLY and CDR2 FYNNEI. The V segment lost 5 bases and the J segment 5 bases; nucleotides outside the gene matches: 7. Written as DNA, the CDR3 is TGTGCCAGCAGTATGGACAGGGGAGAAAACGAGCAGTACTTC. Residues: CASSMDRGENEQYF. Full variable domain (missing parts from reference TRBV2 and TRBJ2-7): EPEVTQTPSHQVTQMGQEVILRCVPISNHLYFYWYRQILGQKVEFLVSFYNNEISEKSEIFDDQFSVERPDGSNFTLKIRSTKLEDSAMYFCASSMDRGENEQYFGPGTRLTVT.

This clonotype is medium-sized. The V gene is TRBV18, the J gene TRBJ1-6; D gene uncertain. The CDR3 totals 13 residues. Germline V gene lookup returns CDR1 KGHSH and CDR2 LQKENI. The ends were cut back, 2 bases at V and 8 bases at J, with 7 bases in the middle. The CDR3 nucleotides read TGTGCCAGCTCACCAGGTTTGGATTCACCCCTCCACTTT. It is translated as CASSPGLDSPLHF.

This clonotype came up many times. This chain connects TRBV30 to TRBJ1-5; D is unclear. The CDR3 is 15 amino acids. Germline CDR1 GTSNPN, CDR2 SVGIG (reference sequence). The germline V and J ends were trimmed by 0 bases and 0 bases, with 9 bases remaining between them. The CDR3 DNA reads as TGTGCCTGGAGTGTAGGCGCGTATAGCAATCAGCCCCAGCATTTT. Its protein product is CAWSVGAYSNQPQHF.

This clonotype has ten or more counts. The chain carries TRBV5-1 and TRBJ2-1, with D possibly being TRBD1 (5 bases). The CDR3 contains 14 residues. Germline V gene lookup returns CDR1 SGHRS and CDR2 YFSETQ. Trimming removed 4 bases from V and 10 bases from J, with 18 bases in between. The CDR3 DNA reads as TGCGCCAGCAGCCCGCGTCAGGGCCGGAGAGAGCAGTTCTTC. This codes for CASSPRQGRREQFF.

This clonotype was recorded many times. The chain combines TRBV5-1 with TRBJ2-3, with 13 bases lining up with TRBD2. V lost 3 bases to trimming and J lost 5 bases; unmatched junction nucleotides: 6. Germline V CDR1 and CDR2: SGHRS, YFSETQ. This CDR3 is 16 amino acids long. The CDR3 is CASSSQTSGRRDTQYF. CDR3 in DNA: TGCGCCAGCAGCTCGCAGACTAGCGGGAGGAGAGATACGCAGTATTTT.

Ten or more counts support this clonotype. This rearrangement joins TRBV20-1 to TRBJ2-2, with 7 bases aligning to TRBD2. J was trimmed by 3 bases and V by 6 bases; bases with no gene match: 13. There are 16 residues in the CDR3. Germline V lookup: CDR1 DFQATT, CDR2 SNEGSKA (reference sequence). The CDR3 bases are TGCAGTGCCCTCTTAAGCCTAGCGGAGTACACCGGGGAGCTGTTTTTT. It translates to CSALLSLAEYTGELFF.

There are many counts of this clonotype. The chain joins TRBV29-1 to TRBJ1-3; unclear D gene. CDR1 and CDR2 from the germline V gene are SQVTM and ANQGSEA. The CDR3 is 12 residues long. V gave up 7 bases and J gave up 3 bases, with 10 bases separating them. The CDR3 is CSAETFGNTIYF. DNA of the CDR3: TGCAGCGCCGAAACTTTTGGAAACACCATATATTTT.

This clonotype was recorded at least ten times. The V call is TRBV5-1, the J call TRBJ2-1, with 11 bases matching TRBD2. V shed 4 bases and J 6 bases; nucleotides not matched to a gene: 9. Germline loops: CDR1 SGHRS, CDR2 YFSETQ. CDR3 size: 16 residues. This CDR3 reads CASSRIGTSGLNEQFF. In DNA, the CDR3 is TGCGCCAGCAGCCGCATCGGGACTAGCGGTCTCAATGAGCAGTTCTTC.

This clonotype was counted a few times. The chain links TRBV28 to TRBJ2-2, with D perhaps TRBD2 (7 bases). Germline lookup yields CDR1 MDHEN and CDR2 SYDVKM. Trimming shortened V by 5 bases and J by 2 bases, and 18 bases separated the two germline ends. CDR3 length: 17 amino acids. The CDR3 DNA follows: TGTGCCAGCAGTCCTCTAAGGGGGGGGTTTAACACCGGGGAGCTGTTTTTT. Translating it yields CASSPLRGGFNTGELFF.

This clonotype appeared many times. The chain links TRBV28 to TRBJ1-2; tentatively, D is TRBD1 (5 bases). The CDR3 runs 15 residues. Trimming left V 5 bases short and J 5 bases short, with 18 bases between. From germline, CDR1 is MDHEN and CDR2 SYDVKM. CDR3 DNA sequence: TGTGCCAGCAGTCCCGACCCCGAGGGGAGGTATGGCTACACCTTC. Translating gives CASSPDPEGRYGYTF.

This clonotype showed up many times. The chain joins TRBV28 to TRBJ2-3, with a weak D call TRBD2 (6 bases). Germline CDR1 is MDHEN and CDR2 is SYDVKM. The V gene lost 8 bases and the J gene lost 3 bases, with 6 bases spanning the gap. The CDR3 is 11 residues long. CDR3 in amino acids: CASGGTDTQYF. CDR3 DNA sequence: TGTGCCAGCGGGGGGACAGATACGCAGTATTTT.

This clonotype was seen a few times. The chain has TRBV11-1 and TRBJ2-7, with 12 bases that match TRBD1. Germline V gives CDR1 SGHAT, CDR2 FQDESV (reference sequence). With 5 bases clipped from V and 5 bases from J, the junction kept 10 bases outside the gene matches. This CDR3 comprises 16 residues. The CDR3 loop is CASSPRWDRGQHEQYF. The DNA for the CDR3 is TGTGCCAGCAGCCCCCGTTGGGACAGGGGGCAACACGAGCAGTACTTC.

This clonotype was counted between two and nine times. The gene calls are TRBV7-3 and TRBJ2-1, with D uncertain. Germline V CDR1 and CDR2: SGHTA, FQGTGA. This CDR3 comprises 13 residues. The V gene lost 5 bases and the J gene lost 6 bases, with 11 bases spanning the gap. The CDR3 sequence: CASSPFGINEQFF. The CDR3 nucleotides are TGTGCCAGCAGCCCCTTTGGGATCAATGAGCAGTTCTTC.

The chain uses TRBV4-3 and TRBJ1-4; no clear D. Germline V lookup: CDR1 LGHNA, CDR2 YSLEER. The CDR3 loop spans 13 amino acids. V was pared by 1 base and J by 10 bases, with 10 bases between. CDR3 protein: CASSQVGMGKLFF. CDR3 DNA sequence: TGCGCCAGCAGCCAAGTTGGGATGGGAAAACTGTTTTTT.

The chain couples TRBV6-1 to TRBJ2-5; D unresolved. V was shortened by 5 bases and J by 1 base, with 14 bases between the two germline ends. The V gene's germline CDR1 is MNHNS and CDR2 SASEGT. The CDR3 sequence is 15 residues long. CDR3 sequence reads: CASSPGPLPQETQYF. The DNA of the CDR3 is TGTGCCAGCAGTCCCGGGCCGCTCCCCCAAGAGACCCAGTACTTC.

This clonotype was seen a few times. A much more abundant neighbour one base away suggests this may be a read error. The CDR3 DNA sequence: TGTTCCAGCAGCTTAGTTGGGGCTGAAGCTTTCTTT. Protein sequence: CSSSLVGAEAFF. The J gene is TRBJ1-1, the V gene TRBV7-9; no clear D gene. CDR3 size: 12 residues. Germline CDR1 and CDR2: SEHNR and FQNEAQ (reference sequence).

This clonotype was counted between two and nine times. The chain has TRBV27 and TRBJ1-2; TRBD1 agrees at 8 bases. Germline lookup yields CDR1 MNHEY and CDR2 SMNVEV (reference sequence). V gave up 7 bases and J gave up 8 bases; unmatched junction bases: 12. The CDR3 covers 14 residues. CDR3 amino acids: CASTPGTAGGGYTF. CDR3 coding DNA: TGTGCCAGCACCCCAGGAACGGCAGGGGGCGGCTACACCTTC.

In its sample, this clonotype ranks as medium-sized. The chain uses TRBV6-2 or TRBV6-3 and TRBJ2-7; D is undetermined. From germline, CDR1 is MNHEY and CDR2 SVGEGT. This CDR3 has 13 residues. Between the trimmed V and J ends, which lost 2 bases and 3 bases, there was a span of 8 bases. Written as DNA, the CDR3 is TGTGCCAGCAGTTACACCCTTTTCTACGAGCAGTACTTC. Protein: CASSYTLFYEQYF.

There are many counts of this clonotype. The chain carries TRBV7-3 and TRBJ2-3; 8 nucleotides match TRBD1. The CDR3 is 14 amino acids. V lost 5 bases, J lost 7 bases, and 8 bases stayed unmatched. CDR1 SGHTA and CDR2 FQGTGA come from the germline V gene. The CDR3 is CASSPGQGLHTQYF. The CDR3 DNA sequence: TGTGCCAGCAGCCCTGGACAGGGCTTGCATACGCAGTATTTT.

The chain carries TRBV5-1 and TRBJ2-5; 9 bases are a match to TRBD2. Looked up from germline, CDR1 is SGHRS and CDR2 is YFSETQ. This CDR3 spans 16 amino acids. The J segment lost 8 bases and the V segment lost 4 bases, leaving 15 bases of the junction unmatched. Here the CDR3 DNA reads TGCGCCAGCAGCGGACCGGGACTAGCAGCCGATCAAACCCAGTACTTC. The encoded protein is CASSGPGLAADQTQYF.

This clonotype has a handful of counts. The chain is built from TRBV27 and TRBJ2-2; D is unresolved. The CDR3 is 14 amino acids. V was cut by 8 bases and J by 4 bases, with 14 bases left in between. Germline V lookup: CDR1 MNHEY, CDR2 SMNVEV (reference sequence). The CDR3 loop is CASSPTRVTGELFF. The CDR3 nucleotides are TGTGCCAGCTCTCCTACTCGGGTCACCGGGGAGCTGTTTTTT.

The chain has TRBV27 and TRBJ1-6, with a tentative D call TRBD1 (6 bases). Trimming took 0 bases from V and 0 from J, leaving 24 bases between them. This CDR3 contains 22 residues. The germline V gene has CDR1 MNHEY and CDR2 SMNVEV (reference sequence). In nucleotides, the CDR3 is TGTGCCAGCAGTTTATCACAGGGAGCACCATATTACAAGAGCTCCTATAATTCACCCCTCCACTTT. Protein product: CASSLSQGAPYYKSSYNSPLHF.

This clonotype is categorized as medium-sized (0.01 to 0.1%). The CDR3 is CASSFGGAAVEQYF. The CDR3 nucleotides are TGTGCCAGCAGCTTTGGAGGGGCCGCTGTAGAGCAGTACTTC. The V gene is TRBV7-9, the J gene TRBJ2-7; D possibly corresponds to TRBD2 (6 bases). The CDR3 loop spans 14 amino acids. CDR1 and CDR2 (germline): SEHNR, FQNEAQ (reference sequence). Trimming left V 3 bases short and J 7 bases short, with 16 bases between.

This clonotype was seen many times. CDR3 amino acids: CAWSVRSDNEQFF. The CDR3 coding sequence is TGTGCCTGGAGTGTACGGTCAGACAATGAGCAGTTCTTC. V gene TRBV30 combines with J gene TRBJ2-1, with unresolved D. V was trimmed by 0 bases and J by 5 bases, leaving 8 bases between them. Looked up from germline, CDR1 is GTSNPN and CDR2 is SVGIG (reference sequence). The CDR3 contains 13 residues.

This clonotype showed up many times. This chain links TRBV20-1 with TRBJ1-5; no firm D call. V gave up 1 base and J gave up 3 bases, with 13 bases separating them. Per germline, CDR1 DFQATT and CDR2 SNEGSKA (reference sequence). The CDR3 sequence is 15 residues long. The CDR3 DNA is TGCAGTGCTAGAGCGGCGACCGCACCCAATCAGCCCCAGCATTTT. This translates into CSARAATAPNQPQHF.

This chain uses TRBV7-8 with TRBJ1-5, with TRBD1 as a possible D gene (6 bases). This CDR3 has 13 amino acids. V lost 5 bases to trimming and J lost 6 bases, with 11 bases between them. Germline-derived CDR1 and CDR2 are SGHVS and FQNEAQ. The CDR3 region has the DNA TGTGCCAGCAGCCAACAGGGCGGTCAGCCCCAGCATTTT. Its protein is CASSQQGGQPQHF.

This clonotype came up many times. The V call is TRBV6-6, the J call TRBJ2-6, with D perhaps TRBD2 (5 bases). The CDR3 length is 17 residues. Germline V CDR1 and CDR2: MNHNY, SVGAGI (reference sequence). Trimming cost V 3 bases and J 0 bases, with 12 bases left between them. The CDR3 coding sequence is TGTGCCAGCAGTTATAGGACGGGGAACTCTGGGGCCAACGTCCTGACTTTC. Protein: CASSYRTGNSGANVLTF.

There are many counts of this clonotype. The chain joins TRBV10-2 to TRBJ2-7; the match to TRBD2 covers 8 bases. Germline V lookup: CDR1 WSHSY, CDR2 SAAADI. J was trimmed by 0 bases and V by 6 bases; bases with no gene match: 1. The CDR3 covers 13 residues. The CDR3 DNA is TGCGCCAGCAGCGGGAGGGTCTCCTACGAGCAGTACTTC. Residues: CASSGRVSYEQYF.

This clonotype was counted many times. V and J are TRBV28 and TRBJ1-1, with a possible D match to TRBD1 (6 bases). V was shortened by 7 bases and J by 2 bases, with 17 bases between the two germline ends. CDR1 is MDHEN, CDR2 SYDVKM, per germline. The CDR3 totals 15 residues. The CDR3 DNA follows: TGTGCCAGCATCGGCAGCGCAGGGGCTAACACTGAAGCTTTCTTT. Protein: CASIGSAGANTEAFF.

In this sample, this clonotype turned up many times. The rearrangement joins TRBV5-5 to TRBJ2-7; tentatively, D is TRBD2 (6 bases). V gave up 0 bases and J gave up 3 bases, with 13 bases separating them. From germline, CDR1 is SGHKS and CDR2 YYEKEE (reference sequence). This CDR3 has 15 residues. CDR3 DNA: TGTGCCAGCAGCTTGGGGTACGGGACTGACTACGAGCAGTACTTC. It encodes CASSLGYGTDYEQYF.

This clonotype was seen at least ten times. The V gene is TRBV28, the J gene TRBJ2-2, with 8 bases matching TRBD2. The CDR3 length is 14 residues. V was pared by 9 bases and J by 4 bases, with 7 bases of the junction left unmatched. The germline CDR1 and CDR2 sequences are MDHEN and SYDVKM. The CDR3 DNA sequence: TGTGCCAGTTCAGCGGGAGAGGTCACCGGGGAGCTGTTTTTT. Translation: CASSAGEVTGELFF.

This clonotype appeared many times. The J gene is TRBJ1-2, the V gene TRBV28, with D unresolved. The CDR3 totals 12 residues. Germline CDR1 MDHEN, CDR2 SYDVKM. The V end was cut by 3 bases, the J end by 4 bases, with 6 bases between. The CDR3 protein is CASSLIGYGYTF. The CDR3, as DNA: TGTGCCAGCAGTTTGATTGGCTATGGCTACACCTTC.